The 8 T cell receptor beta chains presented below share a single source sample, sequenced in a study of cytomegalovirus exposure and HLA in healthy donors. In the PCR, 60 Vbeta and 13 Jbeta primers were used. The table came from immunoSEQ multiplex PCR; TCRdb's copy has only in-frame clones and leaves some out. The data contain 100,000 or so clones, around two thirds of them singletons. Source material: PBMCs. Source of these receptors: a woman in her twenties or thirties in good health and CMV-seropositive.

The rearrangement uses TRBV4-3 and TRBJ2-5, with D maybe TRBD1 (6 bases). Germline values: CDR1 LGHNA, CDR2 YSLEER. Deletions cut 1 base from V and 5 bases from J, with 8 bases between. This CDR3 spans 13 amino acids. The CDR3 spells CASSQAQGETQYF. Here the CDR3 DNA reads TGCGCCAGCAGCCAAGCACAGGGCGAGACCCAGTACTTC.

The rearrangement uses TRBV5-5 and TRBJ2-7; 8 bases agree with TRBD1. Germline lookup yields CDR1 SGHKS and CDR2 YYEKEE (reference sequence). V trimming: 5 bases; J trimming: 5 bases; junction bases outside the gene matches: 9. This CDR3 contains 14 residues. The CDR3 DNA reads TGTGCCAGCAGGGGGGACAGGAATTACGACGAGCAGTACTTC. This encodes CASRGDRNYDEQYF.

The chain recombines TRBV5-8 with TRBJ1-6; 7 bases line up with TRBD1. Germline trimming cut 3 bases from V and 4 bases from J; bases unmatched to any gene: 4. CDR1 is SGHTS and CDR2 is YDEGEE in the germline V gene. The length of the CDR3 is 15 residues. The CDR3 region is CASSSQGIYNSPLHF. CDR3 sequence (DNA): TGTGCCAGCAGCTCACAGGGGATTTATAATTCACCCCTCCACTTT. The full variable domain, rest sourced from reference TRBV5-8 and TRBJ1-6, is EAGVTQSPTHLIKTRGQQATLRCSPISGHTSVYWYQQALGLGLQFLLWYDEGEERNRGNFPPRFSGRQFPNYSSELNVNALELEDSALYLCASSSQGIYNSPLHFGNGTRLTVT.

CDR3 amino acids: CASTGTENSPLHF. In DNA, the CDR3 is TGTGCCAGCACGGGGACAGAGAATTCACCCCTCCACTTT. The rearrangement links TRBV6-1 to TRBJ1-6, with 7 bases lining up with TRBD1. Losses at the gene ends were 7 bases for V and 7 bases for J; bases not matched to a gene: 4. The CDR3 is made up of 13 amino acids. Germline assignment: CDR1 MNHNS and CDR2 SASEGT.

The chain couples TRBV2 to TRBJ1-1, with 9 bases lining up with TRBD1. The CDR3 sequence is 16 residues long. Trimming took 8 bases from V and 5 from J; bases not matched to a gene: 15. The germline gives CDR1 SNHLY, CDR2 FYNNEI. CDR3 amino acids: CASVRPTGTGITEAFF. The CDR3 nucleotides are TGTGCCAGCGTTCGGCCTACCGGGACAGGGATAACTGAAGCTTTCTTT.

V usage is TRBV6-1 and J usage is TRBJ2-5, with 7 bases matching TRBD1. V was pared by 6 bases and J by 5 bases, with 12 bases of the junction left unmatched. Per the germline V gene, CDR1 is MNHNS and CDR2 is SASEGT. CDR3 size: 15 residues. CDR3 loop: CASSNDRVDWETQYF. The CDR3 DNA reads TGTGCCAGCAGCAATGACAGGGTTGATTGGGAGACCCAGTACTTC.

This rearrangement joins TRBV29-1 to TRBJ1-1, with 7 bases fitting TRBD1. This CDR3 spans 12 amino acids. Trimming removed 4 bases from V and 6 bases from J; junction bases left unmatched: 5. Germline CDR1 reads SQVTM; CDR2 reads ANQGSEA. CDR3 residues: CSVAGQRAEAFF. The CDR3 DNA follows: TGCAGCGTTGCGGGACAGAGGGCTGAAGCTTTCTTT. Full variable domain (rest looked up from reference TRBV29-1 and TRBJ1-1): SAVISQKPSRDICQRGTSLTIQCQVDSQVTMMFWYRQQPGQSLTLIATANQGSEATYESGFVIDKFPISRPNLTFSTLTVSNMSPEDSSIYLCSVAGQRAEAFFGQGTRLTVV.

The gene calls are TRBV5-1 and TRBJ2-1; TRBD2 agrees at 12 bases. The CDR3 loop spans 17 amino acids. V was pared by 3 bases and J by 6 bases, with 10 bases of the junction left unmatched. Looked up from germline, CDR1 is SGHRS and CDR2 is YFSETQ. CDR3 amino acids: CASSYLTTSGGGNEQFF. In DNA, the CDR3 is TGCGCCAGCAGCTACCTAACGACTAGCGGGGGAGGCAATGAGCAGTTCTTC.